This T cell receptor (beta chain) was sequenced during a study of blood T cells in healthy people across ages. Findings of the study overall: Comparison with aged donors showed that long-lived donors had more naive CD4+ cells and higher diversity. CMV status of donors was unknown, possibly confounding expanded clonotype changes.

A note on this clonotype: Its antigen remains unidentified.

J gave up 5 bases and V 0 bases, and 4 bases lay outside the gene matches. CDR1 is ENHRY, CDR2 SYGVKD, per germline. This CDR3 is built from 15 residues. The second PCR ran about 7 to 12 cycles with a sample-barcoded 5' primer and J-beta primers. TCRdb called the 5' RACE reads again in MiXCR, with one record for every CDR3 protein. Here the sample spans around 800,000 distinct CDR3 sequences, roughly 50% being singletons. J is TRBJ2-3 and V is TRBV10-3, with 8 bases lining up with TRBD2. Sequencing was carried out using blood. This receptor was obtained from a man at least 80 years old in good health. For the CDR3, the DNA is TGTGCCATCAGTGAGTCTGGTCTAGCGGGAGATACGCAGTATTTT. Its translation: CAISESGLAGDTQYF.